What follows are 20 T cell receptor beta chains derived from one specimen sequenced in a study of T cells in Graves' hyperthyroidism and ophthalmopathy. Amplification targeted TCR beta CDR3 regions from RNA transcripts. TCR CDR3 regions were first amplified by RT-PCR with HTBI primers. MiXCR, applied by TCRdb to the multiplex PCR reads, yields one record per CDR3 protein. The data hold hundreds of thousands of distinct CDR3 sequences, with about 15% observed a single time. What was sequenced was blood. The receptors derive from a woman younger than 30 with Graves' hyperthyroidism.

This clonotype was recorded many times. The V and J genes are TRBV12-3 or TRBV12-4 and TRBJ2-7; 11 positions agree with TRBD1. With V trimmed by 5 bases and J by 4 bases, 1 base remained unmatched. CDR3 length: 13 residues. The CDR3 region is CASSRDRGYEQYF. As DNA, the CDR3 is TGTGCCAGCAGTCGGGACAGGGGGTACGAGCAGTACTTC.

This clonotype was detected many times. This chain joins TRBV6-1 and TRBJ2-3; TRBD1 matches at 10 bases. The CDR3 is 15 residues long. The J segment lost 4 bases and the V segment lost 6 bases, leaving 7 bases of the junction unmatched. From germline, CDR1 is MNHNS and CDR2 SASEGT. The CDR3 reads CASSSTGGAADTQYF. The CDR3 DNA follows: TGTGCCAGCAGCTCGACAGGGGGCGCAGCAGATACGCAGTATTTT.

The chain uses TRBV10-2 and TRBJ2-7, with unresolved D. Germline values: CDR1 WSHSY, CDR2 SAAADI. The V gene lost 3 bases and the J gene lost 4 bases, with 7 bases spanning the gap. CDR3 length equals 12 residues. CDR3 nucleotide sequence: TGCGCCAGCAGTGATAAGGTTTACGAGCAGTACTTC. It codes for CASSDKVYEQYF.

V usage is TRBV12-3 or TRBV12-4 and J usage is TRBJ2-7; no firm D call. V lost 6 bases, J lost 5 bases, and 11 bases lay in between. The CDR3 has 12 amino acids. The CDR3 region has the DNA TGTGCCAGCAGCCCCGGATTTGACGAGCAGTACTTC. Translation: CASSPGFDEQYF.

This clonotype has a count of ten or more. The chain combines TRBV20-1 with TRBJ1-6; the match to TRBD1 covers 11 bases. Unmatched junction bases numbered 1, after V lost 0 bases and J lost 9 bases. The CDR3 covers 14 residues. In germline, CDR1 is DFQATT, CDR2 SNEGSKA (reference sequence). DNA of the CDR3: TGCAGTGCTAGAGACGGGACAGGGGGTTCACCCCTCCACTTT. Protein: CSARDGTGGSPLHF.

V is TRBV20-1 and J is TRBJ1-5, with D maybe TRBD1 (6 bases). Germline CDR1 DFQATT, CDR2 SNEGSKA (reference sequence). The length of the CDR3 is 12 residues. V was trimmed by 5 bases and J by 4 bases, leaving 9 bases between them. In DNA, the CDR3 is TGCAGTGCTGAGAGGGGGAATCAGCCCCAGCATTTT. As protein: CSAERGNQPQHF.

The sample holds many counts of this clonotype. The chain is built from TRBV29-1 and TRBJ2-5, with D possibly being TRBD1 (6 bases). The V and J ends lost 4 bases and 11 bases respectively, with 17 bases between them. Per germline, CDR1 SQVTM and CDR2 ANQGSEA. The CDR3 sequence is 12 residues long. DNA of the CDR3: TGCAGCGTTGTAGGCAGGGGCCCTCATCAGTACTTC. Translated, it gives CSVVGRGPHQYF.

Comment on this clonotype: This may be a read error: a much more frequent sequence differs by one nucleotide. The gene calls are TRBV5-1 and TRBJ2-7, with 7 bases matching TRBD1. The CDR3 contains 14 residues. Germline V CDR1 and CDR2: SGHRS, YFSETQ. V trimming: 3 bases; J trimming: 3 bases; junction bases outside the gene matches: 6. The CDR3 region is CASSSPGQYYEQYF. CDR3 DNA sequence: TGCGCCAGCAGCTCTCCGGGACAGTACTACGAGCAGTACTTC.

This clonotype showed up many times. V gene TRBV11-3 combines with J gene TRBJ2-3; no clear D. V was clipped by 5 bases and J by 1 base, with 7 bases between them. Germline V CDR1 and CDR2: SGHNT, YENEEA. This CDR3 contains 13 residues. The CDR3 reads CASSRGGTDTQYF. In DNA form, the CDR3 reads TGTGCCAGCAGCCGCGGCGGCACAGATACGCAGTATTTT. Full variable domain (outside the CDR3, taken from reference TRBV11-3 and TRBJ2-3): EAGVVQSPRYKIIEKKQPVAFWCNPISGHNTLYWYLQNLGQGPELLIRYENEEAVDDSQLPKDRFSAERLKGVDSTLKIQPAELGDSAVYLCASSRGGTDTQYFGPGTRLTVL.

This clonotype was counted many times. The chain recombines TRBV12-3 or TRBV12-4 with TRBJ2-1; TRBD2 matches 8 bases. V shed 1 base, J shed 7 bases, and the junction held 6 bases outside the gene matches. The CDR3 sequence is 15 residues long. The CDR3: CASSLVGGRRNEQFF. For the CDR3, the DNA is TGTGCCAGCAGTTTAGTGGGCGGGAGGAGGAATGAGCAGTTCTTC.

This clonotype has ten or more counts. The chain is built from TRBV5-6 and TRBJ2-1; no clear D gene. The CDR3 has 17 amino acids. Trimming stripped 4 bases from V and 0 bases from J, with 17 bases between. Looked up from germline, CDR1 is SGHDT and CDR2 is YYEEEE. The CDR3 spells CASSRRSVTGSYNEQFF. CDR3 coding DNA: TGTGCCAGCAGCCGCCGTTCGGTTACTGGCTCCTACAATGAGCAGTTCTTC.

This clonotype was seen ten or more times. The junction shows a germline mismatch at one end, possibly a read error. The CDR3 DNA is TGTGCCAGCAGCGAAGTTGTGGGGTCCACAGATACGCAGTATTTT. Protein sequence: CASSEVVGSTDTQYF. This chain connects TRBV2 to TRBJ2-3; D unclear. Germline lookup yields CDR1 SNHLY and CDR2 FYNNEI. The CDR3 extends over 15 amino acids.

CDR3 coding DNA: TGCGCCAGCAGCCAAGTCGGAAGCCATGAGCAGTTCTTC. Translated: CASSQVGSHEQFF. The chain has TRBV4-1 and TRBJ2-1; D is undetermined. Germline V gives CDR1 MGHRA, CDR2 YSYEKL. The CDR3 runs to 13 residues. V lost 1 base and J 8 bases, leaving 9 bases between the germline ends.

This clonotype was recorded at least ten times. The rearrangement links TRBV6-5 to TRBJ1-1; a possible D gene is TRBD1 (5 bases). From germline, CDR1 is MNHEY and CDR2 SVGAGI. This CDR3 comprises 15 residues. Deletions cut 2 bases from V and 3 bases from J, with 13 bases between. The CDR3 DNA reads as TGTGCCAGCAGTTACCGCGGGAAGGGGTACACTGAAGCTTTCTTT. Translating gives CASSYRGKGYTEAFF.

A few counts support this clonotype. A much more abundant neighbour one base away suggests this may be a read error. The CDR3 region is CATGRDEGVGTEAFF. The CDR3 DNA reads as TGTGCCACCGGCAGAGATGAAGGGGTGGGGACTGAAGCTTTCTTT. This chain connects TRBV15 to TRBJ1-1; weak D call: TRBD1 (5 bases). Per the germline V gene, CDR1 is LNHNV and CDR2 is YYDKDF (reference sequence). This CDR3 is built from 15 residues.

The rearrangement links TRBV12-3 or TRBV12-4 to TRBJ1-2; D remains ambiguous. V was cut by 3 bases and J by 8 bases, with 16 bases left in between. The CDR3 consists of 14 residues. The CDR3 DNA reads TGTGCCAGCAGTTTGATGCACAGAGCCGGAGGCTACACCTTC. Amino acid sequence: CASSLMHRAGGYTF.

There are many counts of this clonotype. This chain uses TRBV5-1 with TRBJ2-3, with TRBD1 matching over 9 bases. Germline CDR1 reads SGHRS; CDR2 reads YFSETQ. The CDR3 runs 17 residues. J gave up 0 bases and V 3 bases, and 8 bases lay outside the gene matches. The CDR3 DNA is TGCGCCAGCAGCTCGAGGACAGGGGAGTCTAGCACAGATACGCAGTATTTT. This codes for CASSSRTGESSTDTQYF.

This clonotype was observed at least ten times. The chain links TRBV6-2 or TRBV6-3 to TRBJ1-2; D is ambiguous. This CDR3 has 13 amino acids. Germline V gene sequence: CDR1 MNHEY, CDR2 SVGEGT. V shed 2 bases and J shed 4 bases, with 8 bases lying between them. The CDR3 spells CASSYAAVYGYTF. The CDR3 coding sequence is TGTGCCAGCAGTTACGCGGCGGTCTATGGCTACACCTTC.

The chain links TRBV6-1 to TRBJ2-3; 13 positions match TRBD2. With V trimmed by 7 bases and J by 4 bases, 5 bases remained unmatched. The CDR3 totals 15 residues. Germline-derived CDR1 and CDR2 are MNHNS and SASEGT. The CDR3 protein is CASNGLAGVADTQYF. The CDR3 DNA sequence: TGTGCCAGCAATGGACTAGCGGGGGTCGCAGATACGCAGTATTTT.

This clonotype was seen many times. The gene calls are TRBV12-3 or TRBV12-4 and TRBJ1-5; maybe TRBD1 (5 bases). V was cut by 5 bases and J by 6 bases, with 11 bases left in between. CDR3 length equals 13 residues. The chain's CDR3 is CASSTLQVQPQHF. The CDR3 DNA reads TGTGCCAGCAGTACGCTACAGGTTCAGCCCCAGCATTTT.